These 32 T cell receptor beta chains originate from one sample sequenced in a study of T cells in Graves' hyperthyroidism and ophthalmopathy. RNA transcripts provided the source from which TCR beta CDR3 regions were amplified. First-round RT-PCR of the TCR CDR3 relied on the HTBI primer set. TCRdb reprocessed the multiplex PCR reads via MiXCR and lists one record per CDR3 protein. Seen here are approximately 610,000 distinct CDR3 sequences, around 15% observed once, and the top ten hold 3.5% to 4.5%. The sample consisted of blood. These receptors were collected from a middle-aged woman with Graves' ophthalmopathy.

This clonotype turned up a few times. V usage is TRBV18 and J usage is TRBJ2-4; 7 bases fit TRBD1. The CDR3 consists of 14 residues. Germline CDR1 reads KGHSH; CDR2 reads LQKENI. J gave up 3 bases and V 4 bases, and 3 bases lay outside the gene matches. CDR3 in amino acids: CASSQQGDKNIQYF. As DNA, the CDR3 is TGTGCCAGCTCACAGCAGGGGGACAAAAACATTCAGTACTTC.

This clonotype was observed a handful of times. The chain couples TRBV3-1 to TRBJ1-1, with no clear D. Germline values: CDR1 LGHDT, CDR2 YNNKEL (reference sequence). The CDR3 totals 13 residues. Trimming took off 1 base at V and 6 bases at J, with 9 bases between the two ends. The CDR3, as DNA: TGTGCCAGCAGCCAAGCGGGGATTGCTGAAGCTTTCTTT. Protein: CASSQAGIAEAFF.

This clonotype was recorded at least ten times. V and J are TRBV28 and TRBJ2-5; 9 bases are a match to TRBD1. Germline-derived CDR1 and CDR2 are MDHEN and SYDVKM. This CDR3 region has 15 residues. The junction had 11 bases not matched to a gene; V was cut back by 11 bases and J by 1 base. CDR3 sequence: CAGSSGQGIQETQYF. The DNA of the CDR3 is TGTGCCGGTTCTTCGGGACAGGGTATCCAAGAGACCCAGTACTTC.

Written as DNA, the CDR3 is TGTGCCAGCAGTACAGCTGCCGGGACGGGCGCCCCGGATTCCTATGGCTACACCTTC. As protein: CASSTAAGTGAPDSYGYTF. The rearrangement joins TRBV6-2 or TRBV6-3 to TRBJ1-2; the D gene is possibly TRBD1 (5 bases). V lost 5 bases and J 4 bases, leaving 29 bases between the germline ends. CDR3 size: 19 residues. The V gene's germline CDR1 is MNHEY and CDR2 SVGEGT.

This clonotype was counted only a few times. This chain joins TRBV3-1 and TRBJ2-2; D remains ambiguous. V gave up 2 bases and J gave up 4 bases, with 5 bases separating them. The CDR3 extends over 13 amino acids. The germline V gene encodes CDR1 LGHDT and CDR2 YNNKEL (reference sequence). This chain's CDR3 is CASSQHSTGELFF. The CDR3 DNA sequence: TGTGCCAGCAGCCAACATAGCACCGGGGAGCTGTTTTTT.

This chain links TRBV7-6 with TRBJ1-1; TRBD1 matches 7 bases. The CDR3 spans 16 residues. The J segment lost 0 bases and the V segment lost 1 base, leaving 5 bases of the junction unmatched. Germline lookup yields CDR1 SGHVS and CDR2 FNYEAQ. The CDR3 DNA follows: TGTGCCAGCAGCTTAGGCAGGGGGGGGGTGAACACTGAAGCTTTCTTT. This gives the protein CASSLGRGGVNTEAFF.

In this sample, this clonotype turned up many times. The chain links TRBV6-1 to TRBJ1-2; tentative D call: TRBD1 (5 bases). This CDR3 region has 13 residues. Deletions cut 6 bases from V and 4 bases from J, with 12 bases between. CDR1 is MNHNS, CDR2 SASEGT, per germline. CDR3 coding DNA: TGTGCCAGCAGGGTGGACATTGGCTATGGCTACACCTTC. Translating gives CASRVDIGYGYTF.

In its sample, this clonotype was seen once. The V and J genes are TRBV30 and TRBJ1-3, with TRBD1 identical over 8 bases. Trimming took 5 bases from V and 3 from J; bases not matched to a gene: 3. The germline gives CDR1 GTSNPN, CDR2 SVGIG (reference sequence). The CDR3 totals 13 residues. The DNA for the CDR3 is TGTGCCTGGGACAGGGGATTTGGAAACACCATATATTTT. Translating gives CAWDRGFGNTIYF. Full variable domain (remainder filled in from reference TRBV30 and TRBJ1-3): SQTIHQWPATLVQPVGSPLSLECTVEGTSNPNLYWYRQAAGRGLQLLFYSVGIGQISSEVPQNLSASRPQDRQFILSSKKLLLSDSGFYLCAWDRGFGNTIYFGEGSWLTVV.

This chain connects TRBV30 to TRBJ2-1, with 7 bases identical to TRBD2. The CDR3 has 12 amino acids. Germline loops: CDR1 GTSNPN, CDR2 SVGIG (reference sequence). The V and J ends lost 0 bases and 13 bases, in that order; junction bases with no gene match: 6. CDR3 DNA: TGTGCCTGGAGTGTGTCCGGCGGGAGCCAGTTCTTC. This sequence encodes CAWSVSGGSQFF.

This clonotype was recorded many times. The CDR3 DNA sequence: TGTGCCAGCAGTCCGCGGACTAGCTACGAGCAGTACTTC. Translating gives CASSPRTSYEQYF. The chain recombines TRBV28 with TRBJ2-7; 7 positions match TRBD2. Germline V CDR1 and CDR2: MDHEN, SYDVKM. This CDR3 is built from 13 residues. V lost 5 bases, J lost 3 bases, and 4 bases stayed unmatched.

This clonotype came up many times. The chain links TRBV20-1 to TRBJ2-7; no reliable D call. V gave up 6 bases and J gave up 5 bases, with 8 bases separating them. This CDR3 spans 10 amino acids. CDR1 DFQATT and CDR2 SNEGSKA come from the germline V gene (reference sequence). The CDR3 loop is CSASGDEQYF. In DNA form, the CDR3 reads TGCAGTGCCAGTGGTGACGAGCAGTACTTC.

In this sample, this clonotype turned up many times. This chain uses TRBV27 with TRBJ1-2, with D possibly matching TRBD1 (5 bases). CDR3 size: 13 residues. Germline V lookup: CDR1 MNHEY, CDR2 SMNVEV (reference sequence). Trimming pared 2 bases from V and 8 bases from J, leaving 12 bases between. CDR3 loop: CASSLISGLGYTF. In nucleotides, the CDR3 is TGTGCCAGCAGTTTAATCTCAGGGCTCGGCTACACCTTC.

This clonotype was detected ten times or more. The CDR3 region has the DNA TGTGCCACCAGCAGAGGGGGCAGGGAAAATAGCTACGAGCAGTACTTC. Its protein is CATSRGGRENSYEQYF. The V and J genes are TRBV15 and TRBJ2-7, with D maybe TRBD1 (5 bases). CDR1 and CDR2 from the germline V gene are LNHNV and YYDKDF (reference sequence). The CDR3 has 16 residues. V shed 1 base and J shed 3 bases, with 16 bases lying between them.

The sample holds many counts of this clonotype. The V and J genes are TRBV30 and TRBJ1-2; TRBD1 aligns across 7 bases. There are 13 residues in the CDR3. Trimming at V came to 2 bases and at J to 4 bases, leaving 4 bases not matched to a gene. Germline CDR1 reads GTSNPN; CDR2 reads SVGIG (reference sequence). The CDR3 reads CAWSRQGFYGYTF. CDR3 nucleotides: TGTGCCTGGAGTCGACAGGGATTCTATGGCTACACCTTC.

This clonotype was detected a few times. This chain joins TRBV6-5 and TRBJ2-1; 9 bases are shared with TRBD1. Germline V gene data show CDR1 as MNHEY and CDR2 as SVGAGI. The CDR3 sequence is 15 residues long. V trimming: 2 bases; J trimming: 7 bases; junction bases outside the gene matches: 6. The CDR3 protein is CASSYPGQGSNEQFF. For the CDR3, the DNA is TGTGCCAGCAGTTACCCGGGACAGGGCTCGAATGAGCAGTTCTTC.

This clonotype was observed at least ten times. The chain is built from TRBV15 and TRBJ2-2; D is ambiguous. The germline V gene encodes CDR1 LNHNV and CDR2 YYDKDF (reference sequence). The V end was cut by 0 bases, the J end by 6 bases, with 8 bases between. The CDR3 totals 14 residues. DNA of the CDR3: TGTGCCACCAGCAGAGATAAGGCATCCGGGGAGCTGTTTTTT. This codes for CATSRDKASGELFF.

In this sample, this clonotype turned up many times. The V and J genes are TRBV15 and TRBJ1-5; D remains unclear. Trimming removed 4 bases from V and 2 bases from J, with 6 bases in between. From germline, CDR1 is LNHNV and CDR2 YYDKDF (reference sequence). This CDR3 comprises 13 residues. DNA for the CDR3: TGTGCCACCAGCAAGGTTGGCAATCAGCCCCAGCATTTT. Its protein is CATSKVGNQPQHF. The full variable domain, its missing parts supplied by reference TRBV15 and TRBJ1-5, is DAMVIQNPRYQVTQFGKPVTLSCSQTLNHNVMYWYQQKSSQAPKLLFHYYDKDFNNEADTPDNFQSRRPNTSFCFLDIRSPGLGDTAMYLCATSKVGNQPQHFGDGTRLSIL.

This clonotype was seen at least ten times. The rearrangement links TRBV12-3 or TRBV12-4 to TRBJ1-1; possibly TRBD1 for D (5 bases). The ends were cut back, 7 bases at V and 0 bases at J, with 15 bases in the middle. The length of the CDR3 is 15 residues. CDR3 DNA: TGTGCCAGCACCCTTCAGGGAGGGATGAACACTGAAGCTTTCTTT. Amino acids: CASTLQGGMNTEAFF.

This clonotype was detected ten times or more. V usage is TRBV6-1 and J usage is TRBJ2-4; no firm D call. The V and J ends lost 3 bases and 8 bases respectively, with 5 bases between them. The CDR3 is made up of 11 amino acids. Germline assignment: CDR1 MNHNS and CDR2 SASEGT. CDR3 DNA: TGTGCCAGCAGTGAGCTAGACATTCAGTACTTC. It is translated as CASSELDIQYF.

This clonotype was observed at least ten times. The chain couples TRBV7-2 to TRBJ2-5; tentatively, D is TRBD1 (6 bases). The CDR3 is made up of 13 amino acids. Germline CDR1 and CDR2: SGHTA and FQGNSA. The V end was cut by 2 bases, the J end by 4 bases, with 8 bases between. The CDR3: CASSLYRAETQYF. The CDR3 nucleotides are TGTGCCAGCAGCTTATACAGGGCAGAGACCCAGTACTTC.

In the case of this clonotype: Possible read error: a much larger clone is one base away. CDR3 nucleotide sequence: TGTACCAGCAGTTTACTCTGGGACAGCAATCAGCCCCAGCATTTT. Protein product: CTSSLLWDSNQPQHF. The V and J genes are TRBV27 and TRBJ1-5; TRBD1 is a possible D gene (5 bases). The CDR3 covers 15 residues. Looked up from germline, CDR1 is MNHEY and CDR2 is SMNVEV (reference sequence).

This clonotype has ten or more counts. The V and J genes are TRBV29-1 and TRBJ1-1; 7 positions match TRBD1. Germline-derived CDR1 and CDR2 are SQVTM and ANQGSEA. V was clipped by 3 bases and J by 6 bases; unmatched bases: 13. CDR3 length: 15 amino acids. The CDR3 is CSVDPTGRVMSEAFF. The CDR3 DNA reads as TGCAGCGTTGATCCGACAGGGAGGGTTATGTCTGAAGCTTTCTTT.

This clonotype was detected many times. V usage is TRBV14 and J usage is TRBJ1-2; TRBD1 agrees at 9 bases. Germline V gene lookup returns CDR1 SGHDN and CDR2 FVKESK. J lost 7 bases, V lost 4 bases, and 16 bases had no gene match. The CDR3 extends over 17 amino acids. CDR3 residues: CASSRQPDRGRGGGYTF. CDR3 bases: TGTGCCAGCAGCCGACAACCTGACAGGGGGAGAGGTGGTGGCTACACCTTC.

The sample holds many counts of this clonotype. The chain combines TRBV6-1 with TRBJ2-3; TRBD2 matches 7 bases. The junction had 9 bases not matched to a gene; V was cut back by 2 bases and J by 1 base. Germline CDR1 and CDR2: MNHNS and SASEGT. The CDR3 has 17 amino acids. The CDR3 reads CASSESIAGGRTDTQYF. CDR3 coding DNA: TGTGCCAGCAGTGAATCAATAGCGGGCGGGCGCACAGATACGCAGTATTTT.

This clonotype was counted many times. The gene calls are TRBV7-2 and TRBJ2-7; the D gene is possibly TRBD2 (7 bases). V dropped 5 bases and J dropped 7 bases, with 18 bases sitting between them. CDR1 and CDR2 from the germline V gene are SGHTA and FQGNSA. The CDR3 covers 14 residues. CDR3 DNA: TGTGCCAGCAGCCCTAAAGTAGGGGGAGGGGAGCAGTACTTC. The encoded protein is CASSPKVGGGEQYF.

The rearrangement uses TRBV10-3 and TRBJ2-2; 7 nucleotides match TRBD1. There are 13 residues in the CDR3. Germline CDR1 and CDR2: ENHRY and SYGVKD. Trimming removed 11 bases from V and 6 bases from J; junction bases left unmatched: 9. CDR3 in DNA: TGTGCCTCGACAGGGATTGTGGCCGGGGAGCTGTTTTTT. Its protein product is CASTGIVAGELFF.

Turning to this clonotype: A much larger clone differs by one base, so this may be a read error. The chain recombines TRBV3-1 with TRBJ2-7; TRBD2 matches 9 bases. The CDR3 consists of 14 residues. CDR1 is LGHDT and CDR2 is YNNKEL in the germline V gene (reference sequence). After removal of 4 bases from V and 0 bases from J, the junction contained 1 base not matched to a gene. The CDR3 nucleotides read TGTGCCAGCAGCCGGACTAGCGTCTCCTACGAGCAGTACTTC. Protein product: CASSRTSVSYEQYF.

This clonotype has more than one count but fewer than ten. V is TRBV6-1 and J is TRBJ2-7; maybe TRBD1 (5 bases). CDR1 and CDR2 from the germline V gene are MNHNS and SASEGT. This CDR3 contains 15 residues. Trimming stripped 0 bases from V and 2 bases from J, with 11 bases between. CDR3 residues: CASSEAHDSPYEQYF. In DNA, the CDR3 is TGTGCCAGCAGTGAAGCGCATGACAGCCCCTACGAGCAGTACTTC.

Ten or more counts support this clonotype. The DNA for the CDR3 is TGTGCCAGCAGGGGGACAGAAGATGGCTACACCTTC. This sequence encodes CASRGTEDGYTF. The chain combines TRBV7-9 with TRBJ1-2; 7 positions agree with TRBD1. V was clipped by 6 bases and J by 6 bases; unmatched bases: 4. The germline CDR1 and CDR2 sequences are SEHNR and FQNEAQ (reference sequence). There are 12 residues in the CDR3.

This clonotype was recorded many times. The chain uses TRBV28 and TRBJ2-7; a weak D match, TRBD2 (5 bases). Trimming took off 6 bases at V and 1 base at J, with 16 bases between the two ends. The germline V gene has CDR1 MDHEN and CDR2 SYDVKM. This CDR3 is 15 amino acids long. CDR3 loop: CASSLGGSPSYEQYF. The CDR3 DNA reads as TGTGCCAGCAGCCTCGGCGGGTCCCCATCCTACGAGCAGTACTTC.

This chain connects TRBV19 to TRBJ2-7; D gene ambiguous. The ends were cut back, 3 bases at V and 3 bases at J, with 6 bases in the middle. Per germline, CDR1 LNHDA and CDR2 SQIVND (reference sequence). The CDR3 covers 12 residues. Here the CDR3 reads CASSMASYEQYF. The CDR3 DNA reads as TGTGCCAGTAGTATGGCAAGCTACGAGCAGTACTTC.

There are many counts of this clonotype. The V and J genes are TRBV7-3 and TRBJ2-7; D is possibly TRBD1 or TRBD2 (5 bases each). V gave up 5 bases and J gave up 7 bases, with 18 bases separating them. CDR3 size: 14 residues. Germline values: CDR1 SGHTA, CDR2 FQGTGA. The CDR3 bases are TGTGCCAGCAGCCCACCGGGTCGGGGCCAAGAGCAGTACTTC. Protein sequence: CASSPPGRGQEQYF.